This is a list of T cell receptor beta chains from one sample in a study of blood T cell repertoires in COVID-19. Profiling relied on immunoSEQ multiplex PCR, and the TCRdb table lists in-frame clones only, not all of them. The sample holds around 50,000 clones, roughly 80% seen once. Sequences were obtained from peripheral blood. These receptor sequences come from a human donor in a cohort sampled during active COVID-19. CDR3s include the opening cysteine and the closing phenylalanine or tryptophan. A D gene is named only where the DNA matches it firmly. Some rows have no size entry. The others give once, few or many, or a class for an expanded clone.

D: NA
J: TRBJ2-7
V: TRBV5-4
size: NA
DNA: TGTGCCAGCAGCTTTGGAGGGGCCTACGAGCAGTACTTC
CDR3: CASSFGGAYEQYF

D: NA
J: TRBJ2-3
V: TRBV7-2
size: NA
DNA: TGTGCCAGCAGTCCAAATCTAGCAAATGCGGATACGCAGTATTTT
CDR3: CASSPNLANADTQYF

D: NA
J: TRBJ2-6
V: TRBV5-1
size: NA
DNA: TGCGCCAGCTCCGCAGGGCCTGGGGCCAACGTCCTGACTTTC
CDR3: CASSAGPGANVLTF

D: NA
J: TRBJ2-3
V: TRBV28
size: once
DNA: TGTGCCAGCAGTTACGCGGGGGCTACGAGGGATACGCAGTATTTT
CDR3: CASSYAGATRDTQYF

D: NA
J: TRBJ1-6
V: TRBV19
size: NA
DNA: TGTGCCAGTAGCACAGACAGGCCGAGCTCCTATAATTCACCCCTCCACTTT
CDR3: CASSTDRPSSYNSPLHF

D: NA
J: TRBJ1-4
V: TRBV4-1
size: NA
DNA: TGCGCCAGCAGCCCCCTCGGGACCGGAGGGACCAATGAAAAACTGTTTTTT
CDR3: CASSPLGTGGTNEKLFF

D: TRBD1
J: TRBJ2-3
V: TRBV7-8
size: NA
DNA: TGTGCCAGCAGCATCAGACAGGGGGGATCTACGCAGTATTTT
CDR3: CASSIRQGGSTQYF

D: NA
J: TRBJ1-1
V: TRBV12-3/TRBV12-4
size: NA
DNA: TGTGCCAGCAGTAAACAGGTCTACACTGAAGCTTTCTTT
CDR3: CASSKQVYTEAFF

D: NA
J: TRBJ1-5
V: TRBV29-1
size: NA
DNA: TGCAGCGTTAAACAGGGAAAAGGCAATCAGCCCCAGCATTTT
CDR3: CSVKQGKGNQPQHF

D: TRBD1
J: TRBJ2-5
V: TRBV3-1/TRBV3-2
size: NA
DNA: TGTGCCAGCAGCTACAGGGGAGCCCAAGAGACCCAGTACTTC
CDR3: CASSYRGAQETQYF

D: TRBD2
J: TRBJ2-3
V: TRBV5-4
size: NA
DNA: TGTGCCAGCAGCTTGAAAGCGGGGGGAGGGCGCACAGATACGCAGTATTTT
CDR3: CASSLKAGGGRTDTQYF

D: TRBD2
J: TRBJ2-7
V: TRBV28
size: once
DNA: TGTGCCAGCAGTTTCTCGCCTAGCGGGGAGTCCCACGAGCAGTACTTC
CDR3: CASSFSPSGESHEQYF

D: NA
J: TRBJ2-2
V: TRBV19
size: NA
DNA: TGTGCCAGTAGTATAGGAGGGCAGGGGGGAACCGGGGAGCTGTTTTTT
CDR3: CASSIGGQGGTGELFF

D: NA
J: TRBJ1-1
V: TRBV15
size: once
DNA: TGTGCCACCAGCAGAGTGGAGATGAACACTGAAGCTTTCTTT
CDR3: CATSRVEMNTEAFF

D: NA
J: TRBJ1-3
V: TRBV30
size: NA
DNA: TGTGCCTGGATGTCTGGGCGTATCTCTGGAAACACCATATATTTT
CDR3: CAWMSGRISGNTIYF

D: TRBD2
J: TRBJ2-5
V: TRBV28
size: NA
DNA: TGTGCCAGCAGTTTGGCCGGGGGGGCCCGAAGAGAGACCCAGTACTTC
CDR3: CASSLAGGARRETQYF

D: NA
J: TRBJ2-1
V: TRBV5-1
size: once
DNA: TGCGCCAGCAGCCCGAAACCAGTCAATCCCTACAATGAGCAGTTCTTC
CDR3: CASSPKPVNPYNEQFF